This T cell receptor (beta chain) was found in a study of early T cells in non-severe SARS-CoV-2 infection. Across the study: Chains were not paired, and sequencing was done on bulk RNA from unsorted whole blood.

Germline V CDR1 and CDR2: DFQATT, SNEGSKA (reference sequence). V lost 1 base to trimming and J lost 6 bases; unmatched junction nucleotides: 4. The CDR3 length is 14 residues. This clonotype has only a few counts. Its matching antigen is unknown. General study points: CD4 and private specificities were missed by VDJdb matching, which favored anti-spike CD8 responses.

Each single cDNA molecule received a unique molecular identifier. TCRdb passed the 5' RACE reads through MiXCR, listing each CDR3 protein once. The sample lists about 60,000 distinct CDR3 sequences, less than 20% seen once, with 8.9% in the top ten. The chain recombines TRBV20-1 with TRBJ2-1, with TRBD2 matching over 9 bases. This specimen was whole blood, taken at baseline. The clonotype comes from an adult who was a healthcare worker with PCR-confirmed SARS-CoV-2 infection or an uninfected control (not recorded which). CDR3 nucleotides: TGCAGTGCTAGAGCTAGCGGGGCAGTCAATGAGCAGTTCTTC. Translation: CSARASGAVNEQFF.